A single sample is the source of the 11 T cell receptor beta chains below, sequenced in a study of CD8+CD57+ T cells in acquired aplastic anemia. By flow cytometry, patients selected for sequencing had shown an expansion of CD8+CD57+ cells. Investigators profiled TCR beta VDJ and CDR3 from genomic DNA template. Each CDR3 protein gets one entry after TCRdb re-called the reads with MiXCR. The sample has a few hundred thousand distinct CDR3 sequences; under 55% are singletons. The source material was sorted CD4+, CD8+, or CD8+CD57+ T cells (not recorded which) from PBMCs. These receptors all come from a human donor with aplastic anemia.

This clonotype was counted many times. The chain combines TRBV2 with TRBJ1-4; D gene ambiguous. The CDR3 is 13 residues long. Germline V gene lookup returns CDR1 SNHLY and CDR2 FYNNEI. Trimming took off 10 bases at V and 2 bases at J, with 11 bases between the two ends. The CDR3 region is CATRPSTNEKLFF. CDR3 nucleotide sequence: TGTGCCACCAGACCATCTACTAATGAAAAACTGTTTTTT.

The chain carries TRBV10-3 and TRBJ2-1; the D is unclear. This CDR3 contains 15 residues. V was clipped by 0 bases and J by 1 base, with 7 bases between them. The V gene's germline CDR1 is ENHRY and CDR2 SYGVKD. The CDR3 here is CAISESPQSYNEQFF. Written as DNA, the CDR3 is TGTGCCATCAGTGAGTCCCCGCAGTCCTACAATGAGCAGTTCTTC.

This sequence joins TRBV7-9 and TRBJ2-1; 7 bases are shared with TRBD2. V shed 0 bases, J shed 3 bases, and the junction held 8 bases outside the gene matches. This CDR3 region has 17 residues. The germline CDR1 and CDR2 sequences are SEHNR and FQNEAQ (reference sequence). DNA for the CDR3: TGTGCCAGCAGCTTAGCGGGGGGGGTCGGAGGCTACAATGAGCAGTTCTTC. The encoded protein is CASSLAGGVGGYNEQFF.

At least ten counts were recorded for this clonotype. The chain combines TRBV19 with TRBJ1-6; the match to TRBD1 covers 9 bases. This CDR3 comprises 17 residues. The germline gives CDR1 LNHDA, CDR2 SQIVND (reference sequence). Losses at the gene ends were 3 bases for V and 8 bases for J; bases not matched to a gene: 11. The CDR3 sequence is CASSIAGQGPVDSPLHF. The CDR3 DNA reads TGTGCCAGTAGTATCGCGGGACAGGGACCTGTCGATTCACCCCTCCACTTT.

V usage is TRBV29-1 and J usage is TRBJ1-1; no clear D. CDR1 and CDR2 (germline): SQVTM, ANQGSEA. This CDR3 is built from 12 residues. Trimming left V 7 bases short and J 1 base short, with 10 bases between. CDR3 sequence reads: CSALHTNTEAFF. In DNA, the CDR3 is TGCAGCGCCCTACACACGAACACTGAAGCTTTCTTT.

V usage is TRBV20-1 and J usage is TRBJ2-7; maybe TRBD1 (7 bases). V was cut by 3 bases and J by 6 bases, with 15 bases left in between. CDR1 DFQATT and CDR2 SNEGSKA come from the germline V gene (reference sequence). This CDR3 is 13 amino acids long. In DNA form, the CDR3 reads TGCAGTGCTAGTAGGCAGGGGGGCGTCGAGCAGTACTTC. This sequence encodes CSASRQGGVEQYF.

This clonotype was counted at least ten times. CDR3 loop: CASSYTRNTEAFF. CDR3 sequence (DNA): TGTGCCAGCAGCTATACCAGGAACACTGAAGCTTTCTTT. This chain links TRBV28 with TRBJ1-1; D remains ambiguous. The CDR3 contains 13 residues. Germline loops: CDR1 MDHEN, CDR2 SYDVKM. V lost 6 bases, J lost 1 base, and 9 bases lay in between.

The V call is TRBV6-5, the J call TRBJ2-3; possibly TRBD2 for D (7 bases). In germline, CDR1 is MNHEY, CDR2 SVGAGI. The V end lost 4 bases, the J end lost 6 bases, and 26 bases lay between the germline ends. CDR3 length: 18 amino acids. The CDR3 nucleotides read TGTGCCAGCAGTTCTGTGGCGGGGGCCGAAGTTGTCATCGATACGCAGTATTTT. Translation gives CASSSVAGAEVVIDTQYF.

The table lists this clonotype with a few counts. The V gene is TRBV6-2 or TRBV6-3, the J gene TRBJ1-2; D may be TRBD1 (5 bases). The CDR3 loop spans 13 amino acids. Trimming took off 7 bases at V and 6 bases at J, with 15 bases between the two ends. Germline V lookup: CDR1 MNHEY, CDR2 SVGEGT. The CDR3 region has the DNA TGTGCCAGCACAAACCAGGGCGCCGATGGCTACACCTTC. It yields the protein CASTNQGADGYTF.

In this sample, this clonotype turned up many times. The rearrangement joins TRBV20-1 to TRBJ2-7; D is perhaps TRBD2 (6 bases). The length of the CDR3 is 16 residues. Trimming stripped 0 bases from V and 7 bases from J, with 22 bases between. The V gene's germline CDR1 is DFQATT and CDR2 SNEGSKA (reference sequence). In nucleotides, the CDR3 is TGCAGTGCTAGAGATCACTCAACCGGGAACGGGGGAGAGCAGTACTTC. This sequence encodes CSARDHSTGNGGEQYF.

There are many counts of this clonotype. The V gene is TRBV7-9, the J gene TRBJ1-3; D gene ambiguous. Germline V lookup: CDR1 SEHNR, CDR2 FQNEAQ (reference sequence). CDR3 length: 14 amino acids. The V and J ends lost 1 base and 0 bases respectively, with 4 bases between them. DNA of the CDR3: TGTGCCAGCAGCTTAGATACCTCTGGAAACACCATATATTTT. It encodes CASSLDTSGNTIYF.